This T cell receptor (beta chain) appears in the sequencing data of a study of memory CD4+ T cells and cytomegalovirus serostatus (dated by TCRdb to between 2018 and 2021). Background on the whole study: The cohort included 35 or so healthy adults from Belgium, of whom 9 were CMV seropositive and approximately 24 were CMV seronegative. CD4+ memory TCRbeta repertoires of a Belgian cohort with known cytomegalovirus serostatus were sequenced in order to replicate a published TCR-based CMV serostatus classifier. Overall results and qualifications from the work: CMV serostatus prediction reached a median bootstrapped AUC of approximately 0.95 with the original framework and over 0.8 with a US-trained random forest. Among the 150 to 200 previously reported CMV-associated TCRbeta sequences, 67 showed up in the CD4+ memory repertoires, with each one found in between one and five individuals. A median bootstrapped AUC of 0.95 with a 95% CI of 0.76-1.00 was achieved on the Belgian cohort by the original-framework classifier. Results were interpreted as suggesting that the CMV-associated TCR signature is largely present in the CD4+ memory repertoire. Only CD4+CD45RO+ memory cells were sequenced, in contrast to the original study, in which naive and memory CD4+ and CD8+ populations were covered.

Trimming costs V 1 base and J 3 bases, and their ends lie 7 bases apart. The CDR3 runs 13 amino acids, cysteine and phenylalanine included. CDR3 DNA is the only sequence kept; it has 39 bases, read in frame from the first base. According to the germline V gene, CDR1 reads SGHAT and CDR2 reads FQNNGV. This clone was seen a few times. Its antigen specificity is not known. Nothing much larger sits one base from this clone, and base qualities are not available. Genomic DNA was extracted from sorted cells with the Quick-DNA Microprep Kit. Amplification of TCRbeta DNA was done with the immunoSEQ hsTCRbeta kit, following the protocol from the manufacturer. TCRbeta libraries were sequenced on an Illumina MiSeq instrument. Per the source publication's procedure: After out-of-frame sequences were removed, 2,204,828 distinct TCRbeta sequences remained, averaging approximately 67,000 per individual. Each individual was scored by the count of 150 to 200 previously reported CMV-associated TCRbeta sequences and the total productive distinct TCRbeta count. A beta-binomial model was reimplemented in Python, and scikit-learn random forests with default parameters were trained on US cohort data. Classifier performance on the Belgian cohort was summarized as median AUC with percentile confidence intervals over 10,000 bootstrap iterations. Not all clones reach the TCRdb copy of this immuneACCESS table, which keeps in-frame sequences only. Checked studies attribute under half of the gap to unresolved V genes and leave the rest unexplained. Clone size and V and J calls were adopted from that table, with D and trimming inferred from the DNA. In all, the sample holds approximately 60,000 clones, and approximately 78% of those were seen once. Jointly, the top ten make up approximately 1% of the sample.

Single viable CD3+CD4+CD8-CD45RO+ cells were sorted as memory CD4+ T cells on a FACSAria II. CMV serostatus was assessed using a Roche Elecsys assay, by which serum IgG against CMV pp150, pp28, p38 and p52 was detected. Following thawing, total CD4+ T cells were enriched through positive selection using CD4 magnetic microbeads. Samples originated from another study that specifically interrogated the CD4+ T cell memory repertoire. Following standard operating procedures, peripheral blood mononuclear cells were isolated and cryopreserved, while serum was kept at -80 degrees C. The staining relied on CD3-PerCP (BW264/56), CD4-APC (RPA-T4), CD45RO-PE (UCHT1) and CD8-Pacific Orange (3B5) antibodies, and Sytox blue was used to exclude non-viable cells.

Recombination linked TRBV11-2 to TRBJ2-7, with no D gene named confidently. This TCR was sampled from an adult in good health and CMV-seronegative. Sequencing used memory CD4+ T cells from blood. The DNA is TGTGCCAGCAGCTTAGGGAATAACTACGAGCAGTACTTC. Its translation is CASSLGNNYEQYF.